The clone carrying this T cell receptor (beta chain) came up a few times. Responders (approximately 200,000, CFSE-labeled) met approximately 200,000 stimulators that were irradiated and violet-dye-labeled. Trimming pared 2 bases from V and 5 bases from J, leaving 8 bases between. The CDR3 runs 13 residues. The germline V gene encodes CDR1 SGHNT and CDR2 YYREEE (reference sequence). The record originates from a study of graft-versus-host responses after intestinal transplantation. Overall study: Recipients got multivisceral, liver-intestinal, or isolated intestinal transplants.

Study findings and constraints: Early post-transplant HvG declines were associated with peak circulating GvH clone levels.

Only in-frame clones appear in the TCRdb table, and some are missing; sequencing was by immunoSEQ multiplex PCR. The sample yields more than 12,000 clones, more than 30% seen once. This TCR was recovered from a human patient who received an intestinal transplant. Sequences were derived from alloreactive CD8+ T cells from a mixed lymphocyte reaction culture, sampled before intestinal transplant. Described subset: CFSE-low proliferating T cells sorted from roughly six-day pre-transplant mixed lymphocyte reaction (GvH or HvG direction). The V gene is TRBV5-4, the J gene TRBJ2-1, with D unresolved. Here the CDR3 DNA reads TGTGCCAGCAGCTTCATACACAACAATGAGCAGTTCTTC. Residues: CASSFIHNNEQFF.